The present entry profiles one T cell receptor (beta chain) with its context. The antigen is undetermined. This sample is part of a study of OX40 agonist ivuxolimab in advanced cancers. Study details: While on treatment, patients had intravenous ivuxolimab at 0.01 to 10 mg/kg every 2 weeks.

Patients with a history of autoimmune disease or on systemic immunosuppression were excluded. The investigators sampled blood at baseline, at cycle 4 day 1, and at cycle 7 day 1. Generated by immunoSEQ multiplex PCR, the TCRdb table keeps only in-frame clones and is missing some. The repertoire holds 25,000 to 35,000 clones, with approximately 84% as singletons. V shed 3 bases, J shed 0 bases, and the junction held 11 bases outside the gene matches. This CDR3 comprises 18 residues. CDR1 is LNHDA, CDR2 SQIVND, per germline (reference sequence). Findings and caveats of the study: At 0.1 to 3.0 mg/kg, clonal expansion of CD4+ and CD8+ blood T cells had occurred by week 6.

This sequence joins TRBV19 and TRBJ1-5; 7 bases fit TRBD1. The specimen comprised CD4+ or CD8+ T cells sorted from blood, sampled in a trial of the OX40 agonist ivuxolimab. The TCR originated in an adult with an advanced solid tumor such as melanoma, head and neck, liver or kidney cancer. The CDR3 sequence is CASSILRTGSFSNQPQHF. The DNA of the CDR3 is TGTGCCAGTAGTATTCTCCGGACAGGCTCGTTTAGCAATCAGCCCCAGCATTTT. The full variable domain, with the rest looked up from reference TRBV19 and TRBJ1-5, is DGGITQSPKYLFRKEGQNVTLSCEQNLNHDAMYWYRQDPGQGLRLIYYSQIVNDFQKGDIAEGYSVSREKKESFPLTVTSAQKNPTAFYLCASSILRTGSFSNQPQHFGDGTRLSIL.